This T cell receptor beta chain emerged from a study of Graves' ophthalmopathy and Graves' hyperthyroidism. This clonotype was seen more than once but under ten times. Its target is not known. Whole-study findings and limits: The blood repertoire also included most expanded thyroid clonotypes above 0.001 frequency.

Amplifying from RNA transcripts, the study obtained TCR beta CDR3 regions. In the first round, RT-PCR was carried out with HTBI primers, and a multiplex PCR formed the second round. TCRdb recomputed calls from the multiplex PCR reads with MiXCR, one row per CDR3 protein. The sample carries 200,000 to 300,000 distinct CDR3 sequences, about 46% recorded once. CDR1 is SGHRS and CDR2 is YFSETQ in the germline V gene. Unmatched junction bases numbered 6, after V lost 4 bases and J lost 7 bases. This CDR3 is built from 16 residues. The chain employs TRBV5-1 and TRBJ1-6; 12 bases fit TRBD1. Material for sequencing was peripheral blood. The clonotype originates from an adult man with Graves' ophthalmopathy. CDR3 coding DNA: TGCGCCAGCAGCACGGGGGACAGGGGGCCCAATTCACCCCTCCACTTT. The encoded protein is CASSTGDRGPNSPLHF.